This is a list of T cell receptor beta chains from one sample in a study of T cell repertoires in cytomegalovirus infection. In TCRdb, the reads were re-called with MiXCR into one record per CDR3 protein. The sample records approximately 770,000 distinct CDR3 sequences, under 35% being singletons. Antigens for these TCRs are unknown. The sample in question was cultured CD8+ T cells from PBMCs, obtained from culture after CMV antigen stimulation. The receptor set was obtained from a human donor in good health (CMV status not recorded). Some clones in this sample may be carry-over from other donors' samples. The CDR3 runs from the conserved cysteine through the conserved F or W. The order of the fields is CDR3 length, V gene, J gene, D gene, clone size, CDR3 DNA, CDR3 protein. D genes are given only for firm matches. Part of the rows lack a size; the others show once, few, many or a class for expanded clones.

cdr3_length: 15; v_call: TRBV7-2; j_call: TRBJ2-7; d_call: TRBD1; clone_size: many; cdr3_nt: TGTGCCAGCAGTTTTGGTGGGACAGGGTCCTACGAGCAGTACTTC; cdr3_aa: CASSFGGTGSYEQYF
cdr3_length: 18; v_call: TRBV6-5; j_call: TRBJ1-1; d_call: -; clone_size: -; cdr3_nt: TGTGCCAGCAGTTACTTGGGGGATCCTGGGATAATTCTCACTGAAGCTTTCTTT; cdr3_aa: CASSYLGDPGIILTEAFF
cdr3_length: 15; v_call: TRBV19; j_call: TRBJ1-1; d_call: TRBD1; clone_size: few; cdr3_nt: TGTGCCAGTAGGCCAAACAGGGGATACGACACTGAAGCTTTCTTT; cdr3_aa: CASRPNRGYDTEAFF
cdr3_length: 12; v_call: TRBV20-1; j_call: TRBJ1-6; d_call: TRBD1; clone_size: few; cdr3_nt: TGCAGTCCCCGACAGGGTCATTCACCCCTCCACTTT; cdr3_aa: CSPRQGHSPLHF
cdr3_length: 13; v_call: TRBV20-1; j_call: TRBJ1-5; d_call: -; clone_size: few; cdr3_nt: TGCAGTGCTTCAAACAGGGAGGGGCAGCCCCAGCATTTT; cdr3_aa: CSASNREGQPQHF
cdr3_length: 12; v_call: TRBV12-3/TRBV12-4; j_call: TRBJ2-2; d_call: -; clone_size: -; cdr3_nt: TGTGCCAGCACCCTTGAAACCGGGGAGCTGTTTTTT; cdr3_aa: CASTLETGELFF
cdr3_length: 16; v_call: TRBV6-2/TRBV6-3; j_call: TRBJ2-3; d_call: -; clone_size: few; cdr3_nt: TGTGCCAGCAGTTACCCATGGGGAGGAGGCCTGGATACGCAGTATTTT; cdr3_aa: CASSYPWGGGLDTQYF
cdr3_length: 14; v_call: TRBV7-6; j_call: TRBJ2-7; d_call: -; clone_size: many; cdr3_nt: TGTGCCAGCAGCTTAATCGGGGGAAACTACGAGCAGTACTTC; cdr3_aa: CASSLIGGNYEQYF
cdr3_length: 14; v_call: TRBV5-1; j_call: TRBJ2-7; d_call: TRBD1; clone_size: -; cdr3_nt: TGCGCCAGCAGATCGGACAGGGGTACCTACGAGCAGTACTTC; cdr3_aa: CASRSDRGTYEQYF
cdr3_length: 16; v_call: TRBV5-1; j_call: TRBJ2-1; d_call: -; clone_size: few; cdr3_nt: TGCGCCAGCGGTAAGGGGGTGTCCTTATTAGACAATGAGCAGTTCTTC; cdr3_aa: CASGKGVSLLDNEQFF
cdr3_length: 14; v_call: TRBV7-2; j_call: TRBJ2-1; d_call: -; clone_size: many; cdr3_nt: TGTGCCAGCAGCTTAGAGGGGCGTCACAATGAGCAGTTCTTC; cdr3_aa: CASSLEGRHNEQFF
cdr3_length: 13; v_call: TRBV9; j_call: TRBJ2-1; d_call: -; clone_size: -; cdr3_nt: TGTGCCAGCAGCGTAGGAGATGGGGATGAGCAGTTCTTC; cdr3_aa: CASSVGDGDEQFF
cdr3_length: 19; v_call: TRBV7-4; j_call: TRBJ2-2; d_call: TRBD2; clone_size: -; cdr3_nt: TGTGCCAGCAGCGGCGGGACTAGCTGGGGGACCGCGAACACCGGGGAGCTGTTTTTT; cdr3_aa: CASSGGTSWGTANTGELFF
cdr3_length: 14; v_call: TRBV19; j_call: TRBJ2-3; d_call: TRBD2; clone_size: -; cdr3_nt: TGTGCCAGTACCGGGCTAGCGGGGTTAGATACGCAGTATTTT; cdr3_aa: CASTGLAGLDTQYF
cdr3_length: 13; v_call: TRBV13; j_call: TRBJ1-1; d_call: -; clone_size: -; cdr3_nt: TGTGCCAGCAGCGTCAGGGGTTACACTGAAGCTTTCTTT; cdr3_aa: CASSVRGYTEAFF
cdr3_length: 15; v_call: TRBV28; j_call: TRBJ1-4; d_call: TRBD1; clone_size: -; cdr3_nt: TGTGCCAGCAGTTTATGGACAGGGGGGAATGAAAAACTGTTTTTT; cdr3_aa: CASSLWTGGNEKLFF
cdr3_length: 13; v_call: TRBV5-5; j_call: TRBJ2-3; d_call: -; clone_size: few; cdr3_nt: TGTGCCATGGCGGGCAGCTTCACAGATACGCAGTATTTT; cdr3_aa: CAMAGSFTDTQYF
cdr3_length: 17; v_call: TRBV6-2/TRBV6-3; j_call: TRBJ2-1; d_call: TRBD2; clone_size: few; cdr3_nt: TGTGCCAGCAGGGGGCCGGGCCCTAGCGGGTCCTACAATGAGCAGTTCTTC; cdr3_aa: CASRGPGPSGSYNEQFF
cdr3_length: 16; v_call: TRBV7-8; j_call: TRBJ1-5; d_call: TRBD1; clone_size: -; cdr3_nt: TGTGCCAGCAGCGGCGGGGACAGGGGGGGCAATCAGCCCCAGCATTTT; cdr3_aa: CASSGGDRGGNQPQHF